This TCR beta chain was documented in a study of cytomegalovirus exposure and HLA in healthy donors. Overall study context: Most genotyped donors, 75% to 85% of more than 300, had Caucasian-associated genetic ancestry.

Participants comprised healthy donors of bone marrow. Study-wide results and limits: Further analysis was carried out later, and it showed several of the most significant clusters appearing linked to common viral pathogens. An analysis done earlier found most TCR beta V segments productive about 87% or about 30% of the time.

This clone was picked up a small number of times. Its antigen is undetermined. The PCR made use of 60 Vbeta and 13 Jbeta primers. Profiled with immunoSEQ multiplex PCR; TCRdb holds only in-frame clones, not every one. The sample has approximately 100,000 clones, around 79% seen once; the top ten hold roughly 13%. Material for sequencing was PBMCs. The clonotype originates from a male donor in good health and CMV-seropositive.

CDR3 DNA: TGCAGCGTCAGGACTAGCGGGGGAGTTGGCGAGCAGTACTTC. The encoded protein is CSVRTSGGVGEQYF. V usage is TRBV29-1 and J usage is TRBJ2-7, with TRBD2 identical over 13 bases. The CDR3 spans 14 residues. The germline gives CDR1 SQVTM, CDR2 ANQGSEA. The junction had 8 bases not matched to a gene; V was cut back by 6 bases and J by 6 bases.